Listed here are 13 T cell receptor beta chains from one sample, sequenced in a study of OX40 agonist ivuxolimab in advanced cancers. Clones were read by immunoSEQ multiplex PCR, and TCRdb kept only the in-frame ones, dropping some. In the table there are around 60,000 clones, approximately 84% of which are singletons. Sample: CD4+ or CD8+ T cells sorted from blood, taken in a trial of the OX40 agonist ivuxolimab. The receptors originated from an adult with an advanced solid tumor such as melanoma, head and neck, liver or kidney cancer.

CDR3 in DNA: TGCGCCAGCAGCCAAGATGCAGCTAATGAAAAACTGTTTTTT. It is translated as CASSQDAANEKLFF. The chain has TRBV4-1 and TRBJ1-4; D remains unclear. The CDR3 totals 14 residues. The germline V gene has CDR1 MGHRA and CDR2 YSYEKL. Trimming pared 0 bases from V and 3 bases from J, leaving 5 bases between.

The chain employs TRBV9 and TRBJ2-5; D is unresolved. Germline CDR1 SGDLS, CDR2 YYNGEE. The CDR3 totals 13 residues. V dropped 3 bases and J dropped 5 bases, with 11 bases sitting between them. The CDR3 coding sequence is TGTGCCAGCAGCGCTACGGCTGAGGAGACCCAGTACTTC. Translation gives CASSATAEETQYF.

The chain couples TRBV7-3 to TRBJ2-2; D might be TRBD1 (5 bases). V lost 4 bases, J lost 5 bases, and 11 bases lay in between. The V gene's germline CDR1 is SGHTA and CDR2 FQGTGA. The CDR3 consists of 14 residues. CDR3 nucleotide sequence: TGTGCCAGCAGCTCATCTAGGGGTACCGGGGAGCTGTTTTTT. It encodes CASSSSRGTGELFF.

This clone was counted only a few times. At the DNA level, this CDR3 is encoded by other sequences in the same sample as well. The chain recombines TRBV30 with TRBJ1-2; D is ambiguous. The CDR3 has 12 amino acids. Trimming left V 4 bases short and J 8 bases short, with 14 bases between. From germline, CDR1 is GTSNPN and CDR2 SVGIG (reference sequence). The CDR3 loop reads CAWIGSIRGYTF. Written as DNA, the CDR3 is TGTGCCTGGATTGGGTCCATCCGGGGCTACACCTTC.

A few counts support this clone. V gene TRBV9 combines with J gene TRBJ1-6, with TRBD1 matching 7 bases. CDR3 size: 14 residues. Germline V gene lookup returns CDR1 SGDLS and CDR2 YYNGEE. The J segment lost 6 bases and the V segment lost 3 bases, leaving 3 bases of the junction unmatched. CDR3 sequence: CASSANRGNSPLHF. In nucleotides, the CDR3 is TGTGCCAGCAGCGCCAACAGGGGTAATTCACCCCTCCACTTT.

The V call is TRBV5-4, the J call TRBJ2-7, with 7 positions matching TRBD1. Per the germline V gene, CDR1 is SGHNT and CDR2 is YYREEE (reference sequence). The CDR3 spans 12 residues. J was trimmed by 5 bases and V by 4 bases; bases with no gene match: 3. CDR3 region: CASSLTGNEQYF. For the CDR3, the DNA is TGTGCCAGCAGCCTGACAGGGAACGAGCAGTACTTC.

The chain joins TRBV11-2 to TRBJ2-3; the D gene could be TRBD1 or TRBD2 (5 bases each). Germline lookup yields CDR1 SGHAT and CDR2 FQNNGV. The CDR3 has 15 residues. Trimming cost V 7 bases and J 4 bases, with 18 bases left between them. The CDR3 DNA sequence: TGTGCCAGCACCGAAACCGGGACCCCGGCAGATACGCAGTATTTT. It translates to CASTETGTPADTQYF.

In this sample, this clone turned up once. The V call is TRBV12-2, the J call TRBJ2-7. TRBV12-2 is classified as a pseudogene. The CDR3 spans 15 residues. This CDR3 reads CASRLVVGISYEQYF. The DNA of the CDR3 is TGTGCAAGTCGCTTAGTGGTGGGGATTTCCTACGAGCAGTACTTC.

The genes are TRBV13 and TRBJ1-6; unclear D gene. Trimming cost V 10 bases and J 7 bases, with 14 bases left between them. Per the germline V gene, CDR1 is PRHDT and CDR2 is FYEKMQ (reference sequence). The CDR3 has 13 amino acids. As DNA, the CDR3 is TGTGCCACCCTCCGACACGGGAATTCACCCCTCCACTTT. This translates into CATLRHGNSPLHF.

The CDR3, as DNA: TGCGCCAGCAGCGCGCTTAGCGGGGGAGGGGATGAGCAGTTCTTC. Protein product: CASSALSGGGDEQFF. The gene calls are TRBV5-1 and TRBJ2-1; 9 nucleotides match TRBD2. The germline V gene encodes CDR1 SGHRS and CDR2 YFSETQ. The trim removed 4 bases at V and 8 bases at J, leaving 10 bases unmatched. The CDR3 length is 15 residues.

This chain links TRBV4-1 with TRBJ2-5; 7 positions match TRBD1. Per germline, CDR1 MGHRA and CDR2 YSYEKL. This CDR3 is 14 amino acids long. With 7 bases clipped from V and 2 bases from J, the junction kept 7 bases outside the gene matches. CDR3 amino acids: CASTGTATQETQYF. CDR3 in DNA: TGCGCCAGCACCGGGACAGCTACGCAAGAGACCCAGTACTTC.

J is TRBJ2-7 and V is TRBV28, with 7 positions matching TRBD2. Germline V gives CDR1 MDHEN, CDR2 SYDVKM. The length of the CDR3 is 15 residues. After removal of 0 bases from V and 0 bases from J, the junction contained 2 bases not matched to a gene. CDR3 sequence (DNA): TGTGCCAGCAGTTTATGGGGGGGGAACTCCTACGAGCAGTACTTC. Its protein product is CASSLWGGNSYEQYF.

The V gene is TRBV6-1, the J gene TRBJ1-3; TRBD1 matches 8 bases. Germline V lookup: CDR1 MNHNS, CDR2 SASEGT. The J segment lost 3 bases and the V segment lost 2 bases, leaving 3 bases of the junction unmatched. The CDR3 has 15 residues. CDR3 DNA: TGTGCCAGCAGTGAACAGGGGGCAGGTGGAAACACCATATATTTT. It translates to CASSEQGAGGNTIYF.